These 7 T cell receptor beta chains came from one sample sequenced in a study of T cells in Graves' hyperthyroidism and ophthalmopathy. Researchers took RNA transcripts and amplified the TCR beta CDR3 regions from them. The HTBI primer set was used in a first-round RT-PCR of the TCR CDR3. One entry per CDR3 protein, called by TCRdb with MiXCR from the multiplex PCR reads. The sample lists about half a million distinct CDR3 sequences, around 22% seen once, with roughly 12% in the top ten. Sequenced sample: blood. These receptors were taken from a young woman with Graves' ophthalmopathy.

This clonotype was observed at least ten times. This rearrangement joins TRBV5-5 to TRBJ2-7; D not certain. CDR3 length equals 12 residues. Germline V gene lookup returns CDR1 SGHKS and CDR2 YYEKEE (reference sequence). V was trimmed by 2 bases and J by 6 bases, leaving 9 bases between them. CDR3 sequence reads: CASSFSAAEQYF. The CDR3 region has the DNA TGTGCCAGCAGCTTTTCAGCTGCCGAGCAGTACTTC.

The chain joins TRBV4-2 to TRBJ2-5, with 8 bases fitting TRBD2. With V trimmed by 0 bases and J by 4 bases, 13 bases remained unmatched. The CDR3 consists of 18 residues. Germline CDR1 and CDR2: LGHNA and YNFKEQ. CDR3 amino acids: CASSQEIAGGLFGETQYF. CDR3 nucleotides: TGTGCCAGCAGCCAAGAGATCGCGGGGGGACTGTTCGGAGAGACCCAGTACTTC.

This sequence joins TRBV14 and TRBJ2-7, with D uncertain. From germline, CDR1 is SGHDN and CDR2 FVKESK. With 1 base removed from V and 1 base from J, the gap between germline ends came to 11 bases. The CDR3 runs to 15 residues. The DNA for the CDR3 is TGTGCCAGCAGCCAAGGGTGGGTCGGGTCCTACGAGCAGTACTTC. Translating gives CASSQGWVGSYEQYF.

This clonotype was recorded a few times. One junction end disagrees with the germline gene, perhaps due to a read error. V and J are TRBV15 and TRBJ2-5, with D perhaps matching TRBD1 (5 bases). The CDR3 contains 15 residues. Germline-derived CDR1 and CDR2 are LNHNV and YYDKDF (reference sequence). The CDR3, as DNA: TGTGCCACCAGCAGAGTCGATGCAGGGCCAGAGACCAAGTACTTC. This codes for CATSRVDAGPETKYF.

The genes are TRBV5-5 and TRBJ1-2; weak D call: TRBD1 (5 bases). The CDR3 has 14 amino acids. Germline lookup yields CDR1 SGHKS and CDR2 YYEKEE (reference sequence). The V and J ends lost 2 bases and 1 base respectively, with 9 bases between them. CDR3 loop: CASSFGGNNYGYTF. The CDR3 DNA reads TGTGCCAGCAGCTTTGGGGGGAATAACTATGGCTACACCTTC.

The V call is TRBV6-5, the J call TRBJ2-5; 9 bases are shared with TRBD2. The CDR3 is 17 amino acids. CDR1 is MNHEY, CDR2 SVGAGI, per germline. The junction had 11 bases not matched to a gene; V was cut back by 2 bases and J by 4 bases. DNA of the CDR3: TGTGCCAGCAGTTACAGCCCGAGCGGGGGGACTCGAGAGACCCAGTACTTC. Protein product: CASSYSPSGGTRETQYF.

This clonotype was seen repeatedly, ten times or more. The chain is built from TRBV19 and TRBJ1-1; unclear D gene. The CDR3 extends over 13 amino acids. Trimming took off 1 base at V and 6 bases at J, with 9 bases between the two ends. Germline V gives CDR1 LNHDA, CDR2 SQIVND (reference sequence). The DNA of the CDR3 is TGTGCCAGTAGTATAGGGGCATCCTCTGAAGCTTTCTTT. Protein product: CASSIGASSEAFF.